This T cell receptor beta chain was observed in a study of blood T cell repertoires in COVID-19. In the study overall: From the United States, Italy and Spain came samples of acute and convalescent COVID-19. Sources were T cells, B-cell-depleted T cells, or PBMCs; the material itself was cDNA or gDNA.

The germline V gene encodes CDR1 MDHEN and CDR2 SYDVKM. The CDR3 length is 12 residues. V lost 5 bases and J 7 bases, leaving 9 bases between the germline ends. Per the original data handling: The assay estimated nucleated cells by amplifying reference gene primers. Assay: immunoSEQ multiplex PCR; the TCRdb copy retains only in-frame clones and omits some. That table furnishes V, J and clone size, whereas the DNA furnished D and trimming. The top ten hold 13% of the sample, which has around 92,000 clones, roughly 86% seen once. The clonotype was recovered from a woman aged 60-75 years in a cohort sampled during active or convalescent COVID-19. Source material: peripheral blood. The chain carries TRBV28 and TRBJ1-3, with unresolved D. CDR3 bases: TGTGCCAGCAGTCCCCAATTGAACACCATATATTTT. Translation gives CASSPQLNTIYF.